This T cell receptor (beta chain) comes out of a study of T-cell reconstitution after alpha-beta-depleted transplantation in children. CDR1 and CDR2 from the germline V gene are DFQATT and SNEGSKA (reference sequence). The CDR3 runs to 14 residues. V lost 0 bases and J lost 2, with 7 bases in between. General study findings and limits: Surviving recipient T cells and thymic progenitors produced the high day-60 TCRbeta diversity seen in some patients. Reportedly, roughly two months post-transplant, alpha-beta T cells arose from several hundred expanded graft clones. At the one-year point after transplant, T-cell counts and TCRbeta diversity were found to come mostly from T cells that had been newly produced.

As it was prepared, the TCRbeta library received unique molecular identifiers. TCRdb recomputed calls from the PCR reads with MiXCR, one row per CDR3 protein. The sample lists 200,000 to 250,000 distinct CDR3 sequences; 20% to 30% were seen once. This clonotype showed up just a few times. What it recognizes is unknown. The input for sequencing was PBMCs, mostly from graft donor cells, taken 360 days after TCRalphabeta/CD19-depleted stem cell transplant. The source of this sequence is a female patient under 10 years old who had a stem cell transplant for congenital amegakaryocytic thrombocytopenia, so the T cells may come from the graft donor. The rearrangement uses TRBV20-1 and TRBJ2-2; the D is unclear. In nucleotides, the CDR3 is TGCAGTGCTAGAGAAGTGACAAACACCGGGGAGCTGTTTTTT. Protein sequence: CSAREVTNTGELFF.